A single sample is the source of the 17 T cell receptor beta chains below, sequenced in a study of blood T cell repertoires in COVID-19 (dated by TCRdb to about 2020). The library was built by means of the immunoSEQ multiplex PCR assay. TCRdb's version of the immuneACCESS table is confined to in-frame rearrangements and falls short of the full clone set. An unresolved V gene accounts for under half of the shortfall where checked; the remainder is of unknown origin. For this sample the table gives 300,000 or so clones, of which over 85% were detected only once. Less than 3% of the sample belongs to the ten largest clones. Sample: PBMCs or T cells enriched from blood (not recorded which). The receptor set was obtained from a woman between 50 and 59 years old who had been exposed to COVID-19.

J is TRBJ1-2 and V is TRBV5-1; 7 bases fit TRBD1. The CDR3 is made up of 14 amino acids. The J segment lost 8 bases and the V segment lost 0 bases, leaving 7 bases of the junction unmatched. CDR1 and CDR2 (germline): SGHRS, YFSETQ. The DNA of the CDR3 is TGCGCCAGCAGCTTGGGGCAGGGGGGTTTCGGCTACACCTTC. Its protein product is CASSLGQGGFGYTF.

This clone was seen once. J is TRBJ1-5 and V is TRBV6-5; 9 bases fit TRBD1. This CDR3 spans 15 amino acids. With V trimmed by 5 bases and J by 6 bases, 8 bases remained unmatched. Germline V gives CDR1 MNHEY, CDR2 SVGAGI. As DNA, the CDR3 is TGTGCCAGCAGTCCGGGGACAGGGCGACTTCAGCCCCAGCATTTT. Translating it yields CASSPGTGRLQPQHF.

Note on this clone: One base away lies a much larger clone, so this may be a sequencing read error. The chain combines TRBV11-2 with TRBJ2-3, with 7 bases fitting TRBD2. With V trimmed by 8 bases and J by 1 base, 0 bases remained unmatched. The CDR3 length is 12 residues. Germline V gene data show CDR1 as SGHAT and CDR2 as FQNNGV. This CDR3 reads CASGGGTDTQYF. In nucleotides, the CDR3 is TGTGCCAGCGGGGGGGGCACAGATACGCAGTATTTT. The whole variable domain, filled in from reference TRBV11-2 and TRBJ2-3, reads EAGVAQSPRYKIIEKRQSVAFWCNPISGHATLYWYQQILGQGPKLLIQFQNNGVVDDSQLPKDRFSAERLKGVDSTLKIQPAKLEDSAVYLCASGGGTDTQYFGPGTRLTVL.

The V gene is TRBV11-1, the J gene TRBJ2-2; the D is unclear. The CDR3 length is 13 residues. Per germline, CDR1 SGHAT and CDR2 FQDESV (reference sequence). V lost 2 bases and J lost 1, with 2 bases in between. The CDR3 loop reads CASSLQNTGELFF. The CDR3 DNA sequence: TGTGCCAGCAGCTTACAGAACACCGGGGAGCTGTTTTTT.

The rearrangement joins TRBV28 to TRBJ1-2, with unresolved D. Germline CDR1 and CDR2: MDHEN and SYDVKM. V lost 6 bases and J 5 bases, leaving 10 bases between the germline ends. The CDR3 sequence is 12 residues long. The CDR3: CASRVSHYGYTF. CDR3 nucleotide sequence: TGTGCCAGCAGGGTCAGTCATTATGGCTACACCTTC.

This clone was picked up one time. The chain uses TRBV3-1 (or the pseudogene TRBV3-2) and TRBJ2-3; 9 nucleotides line up with TRBD2. Germline loops: CDR1 LGHDT, CDR2 YNNKEL (reference sequence). CDR3 size: 16 residues. V was pared by 0 bases and J by 6 bases, with 7 bases of the junction left unmatched. CDR3 sequence (DNA): TGTGCCAGCAGCCAAGATCTGCGGGGGGGCGGGGATACGCAGTATTTT. Translated: CASSQDLRGGGDTQYF.

V is TRBV7-2 and J is TRBJ2-3; TRBD2 matches at 9 bases. V was pared by 1 base and J by 9 bases, with 11 bases of the junction left unmatched. The CDR3 is made up of 16 amino acids. Germline CDR1 is SGHTA and CDR2 is FQGNSA. The CDR3: CASSLVRRGGLETQYF. CDR3 in DNA: TGTGCCAGCAGCTTAGTAAGGCGGGGGGGCCTGGAGACGCAGTATTTT.

The chain combines TRBV5-1 with TRBJ2-7; D may be TRBD1 (6 bases). The CDR3 has 15 amino acids. Trimming left V 0 bases short and J 0 bases short, with 10 bases between. Germline values: CDR1 SGHRS, CDR2 YFSETQ. CDR3 sequence reads: CASSLVATGSYEQYF. CDR3 coding DNA: TGCGCCAGCAGCTTGGTCGCGACAGGCTCCTACGAGCAGTACTTC.

The DNA of the CDR3 is TGTGCCAGCACCCCCCCTGGGACAGTCTACAATGAGCAGTTCTTC. As protein: CASTPPGTVYNEQFF. The rearrangement joins TRBV7-2 to TRBJ2-1; 7 bases line up with TRBD1. CDR3 length: 15 amino acids. CDR1 is SGHTA and CDR2 is FQGNSA in the germline V gene. V shed 7 bases, J shed 3 bases, and the junction held 9 bases outside the gene matches. The full variable domain, its missing parts supplied by reference TRBV7-2 and TRBJ2-1, is GAGVSQSPSNKVTEKGKDVELRCDPISGHTALYWYRQSLGQGLEFLIYFQGNSAPDKSGLPSDRFSAERTGGSVSTLTIQRTQQEDSAVYLCASTPPGTVYNEQFFGPGTRLTVL.

This rearrangement joins TRBV7-9 to TRBJ1-2; unclear D gene. The germline V and J ends were trimmed by 5 bases and 7 bases, with 14 bases remaining between them. The CDR3 totals 13 residues. Germline V gene sequence: CDR1 SEHNR, CDR2 FQNEAQ (reference sequence). The CDR3 sequence is CASSPAGVGGYTF. DNA of the CDR3: TGTGCCAGCAGCCCCGCAGGCGTGGGTGGCTACACCTTC.

The genes are TRBV30 and TRBJ1-5; perhaps TRBD1 as D (5 bases). V lost 3 bases and J lost 0, with 15 bases in between. The CDR3 is made up of 16 amino acids. Germline CDR1 reads GTSNPN; CDR2 reads SVGIG (reference sequence). CDR3 nucleotides: TGTGCCTGGAGCGGGGGGGTCGGCTATAGCAATCAGCCCCAGCATTTT. Translated: CAWSGGVGYSNQPQHF.

CDR3 sequence: CASSIRSDTEAFF. CDR3 sequence (DNA): TGTGCCAGTAGTATACGGAGCGACACTGAAGCTTTCTTT. The rearrangement links TRBV19 to TRBJ1-1; D gene unclear. The ends were cut back, 2 bases at V and 3 bases at J, with 7 bases in the middle. Germline loops: CDR1 LNHDA, CDR2 SQIVND (reference sequence). This CDR3 region has 13 residues.

The rearrangement links TRBV5-1 to TRBJ2-3, with 8 bases lining up with TRBD1. Germline values: CDR1 SGHRS, CDR2 YFSETQ. CDR3 length: 18 residues. V lost 0 bases, J lost 0 bases, and 9 bases stayed unmatched. CDR3 nucleotide sequence: TGCGCCAGCAGCTTGGATTCCGGGACAGGTTCTAGCACAGATACGCAGTATTTT. The encoded protein is CASSLDSGTGSSTDTQYF. Complete variable domain (other parts from reference TRBV5-1 and TRBJ2-3): KAGVTQTPRYLIKTRGQQVTLSCSPISGHRSVSWYQQTPGQGLQFLFEYFSETQRNKGNFPGRFSGRQFSNSRSEMNVSTLELGDSALYLCASSLDSGTGSSTDTQYFGPGTRLTVL.

This clone was detected only once. Here the CDR3 reads CASRGTGGTGELFF. Here the CDR3 DNA reads TGTGCCAGCAGAGGGACAGGGGGCACCGGGGAGCTGTTTTTT. The chain recombines TRBV6-5 with TRBJ2-2; 11 positions match TRBD1. The CDR3 has 14 residues. CDR1 MNHEY and CDR2 SVGAGI come from the germline V gene. The junction had 1 base not matched to a gene; V was cut back by 6 bases and J by 4 bases.

The CDR3 DNA follows: TGTGCCAGCGCGAGAGGGGGTCAAAACATTCAGTACTTC. The encoded protein is CASARGGQNIQYF. The chain couples TRBV28 to TRBJ2-4; D might be TRBD1 (6 bases). Trimming took off 8 bases at V and 5 bases at J, with 13 bases between the two ends. This CDR3 spans 13 amino acids. Germline V gene data show CDR1 as MDHEN and CDR2 as SYDVKM.

This chain connects TRBV19 to TRBJ1-5; perhaps TRBD1 as D (6 bases). Trimming left V 3 bases short and J 1 base short, with 13 bases between. CDR1 LNHDA and CDR2 SQIVND come from the germline V gene (reference sequence). The CDR3 loop spans 16 amino acids. CDR3 amino acids: CASSIARGISNQPQHF. CDR3 sequence (DNA): TGTGCCAGTAGTATCGCGAGGGGGATAAGCAATCAGCCCCAGCATTTT.

The chain recombines TRBV21-1 with TRBJ1-3; TRBD1, the table's D call, lacks a check against the DNA. TRBV21-1 is described as a pseudogene. The CDR3 spans 15 residues. The CDR3 DNA is TGTGCCAGCAGCACAACCAGGGACAGCGGAAACACCATATATTTT. Translating it yields CASSTTRDSGNTIYF.